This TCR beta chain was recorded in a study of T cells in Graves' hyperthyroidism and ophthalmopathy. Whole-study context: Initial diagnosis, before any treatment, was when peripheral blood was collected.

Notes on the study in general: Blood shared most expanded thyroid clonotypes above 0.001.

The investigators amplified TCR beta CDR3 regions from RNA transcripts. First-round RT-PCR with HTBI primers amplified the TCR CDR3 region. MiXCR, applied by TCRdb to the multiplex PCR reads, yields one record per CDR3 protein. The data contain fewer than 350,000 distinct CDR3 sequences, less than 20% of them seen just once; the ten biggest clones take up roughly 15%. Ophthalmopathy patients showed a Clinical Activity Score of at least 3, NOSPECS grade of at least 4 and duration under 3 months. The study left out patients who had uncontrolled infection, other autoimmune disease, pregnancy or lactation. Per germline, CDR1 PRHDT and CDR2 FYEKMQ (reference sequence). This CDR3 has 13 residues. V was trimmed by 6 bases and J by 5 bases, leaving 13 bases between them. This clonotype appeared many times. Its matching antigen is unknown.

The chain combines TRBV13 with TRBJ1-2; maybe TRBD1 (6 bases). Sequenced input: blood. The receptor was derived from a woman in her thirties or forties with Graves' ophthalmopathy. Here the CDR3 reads CASRLGGNYGYTF. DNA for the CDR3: TGTGCCAGCAGACTAGGGGGGAATTATGGCTACACCTTC.